These 27 T cell receptor beta chains originate from one sample sequenced in a study of identical twins. TCRdb ran MiXCR on the 5' RACE reads and lists one entry per CDR3 protein. This sample has 1.5 million or so distinct CDR3 sequences, with about 32% found just once. The sequencing sample was made of cord blood. The source of these receptors is a newborn girl in good health.

This clonotype was seen more than once but under ten times. This chain connects TRBV6-5 to TRBJ1-5; D is uncertain. The CDR3 consists of 15 residues. V gave up 2 bases and J gave up 1 base, with 9 bases separating them. Germline V CDR1 and CDR2: MNHEY, SVGAGI. The CDR3 nucleotides read TGTGCCAGCAGTTACAGGATAGGGAGCAATCAGCCCCAGCATTTT. Translating it yields CASSYRIGSNQPQHF.

This clonotype was found a few times. This chain uses TRBV12-3 or TRBV12-4 with TRBJ1-4, with D possibly being TRBD1 (5 bases). This CDR3 has 13 residues. Trimming took 3 bases from V and 10 from J, leaving 12 bases between them. The DNA for the CDR3 is TGTGCCAGCAGTTTCCCTCCTACAGGAAAACTGTTTTTT. Amino acids: CASSFPPTGKLFF.

The chain employs TRBV6-6 and TRBJ1-2; 8 nucleotides agree with TRBD1. V lost 4 bases, J lost 8 bases, and 9 bases stayed unmatched. The CDR3 is 14 amino acids. CDR1 is MNHNY, CDR2 SVGAGI, per germline (reference sequence). The CDR3 region has the DNA TGTGCCAGCAGTTGCGTCCGGACAGGGAGCGGCTACACCTTC. Its protein is CASSCVRTGSGYTF.

This clonotype was recorded a few times. The chain links TRBV10-1 to TRBJ1-1; 7 bases map to TRBD1. The CDR3 is 14 amino acids. The J segment lost 1 base and the V segment lost 6 bases, leaving 5 bases of the junction unmatched. Germline loops: CDR1 WNHNN, CDR2 SYGVQD (reference sequence). This CDR3 is CASRETGTNTEAFF. CDR3 nucleotides: TGCGCCAGCAGGGAGACAGGGACGAACACTGAAGCTTTCTTT.

This clonotype was seen only a few times. The V call is TRBV29-1, the J call TRBJ1-1; D is possibly TRBD1 (6 bases). This CDR3 is 16 amino acids long. Germline CDR1 and CDR2: SQVTM and ANQGSEA. Trimming removed 5 bases at V and 4 bases at J, with 23 bases between. The CDR3 here is CSVTLGPDSLGTEAFF. The DNA of the CDR3 is TGCAGCGTTACACTCGGACCGGACAGCTTGGGCACTGAAGCTTTCTTT.

This sequence joins TRBV6-1 and TRBJ1-5; D might be TRBD1 (6 bases). Trimming pared 8 bases from V and 1 base from J, leaving 15 bases between. CDR1 MNHNS and CDR2 SASEGT come from the germline V gene. The CDR3 has 15 amino acids. The CDR3 nucleotides are TGTGCCAGCTGTTTCGCCAGGGGAAGCAATCAGCCCCAGCATTTT. Translated, it gives CASCFARGSNQPQHF.

The chain joins TRBV6-2 or TRBV6-3 to TRBJ1-5, with no clear D. CDR3 length: 13 residues. Germline values: CDR1 MNHEY, CDR2 SVGEGT. Trimming shortened V by 7 bases and J by 7 bases, and 14 bases separated the two germline ends. As DNA, the CDR3 is TGTGCCAGCACCCAGGTTCCTCCCCAGCCCCAGCATTTT. It specifies CASTQVPPQPQHF.

There are a few counts of this clonotype. The genes are TRBV20-1 and TRBJ1-1; D not resolved. Germline values: CDR1 DFQATT, CDR2 SNEGSKA (reference sequence). This CDR3 comprises 15 residues. The V end lost 0 bases, the J end lost 0 bases, and 11 bases lay between the germline ends. CDR3 bases: TGCAGTGCTAGAGAGGTGGAACGCCTGAACACTGAAGCTTTCTTT. Translated: CSAREVERLNTEAFF.

This clonotype was counted only a few times. V and J are TRBV25-1 and TRBJ2-7; perhaps D is TRBD1 or TRBD2 (6 bases each). Germline assignment: CDR1 MGHDK and CDR2 SYGVNS. V shed 7 bases and J shed 7 bases, with 17 bases lying between them. This CDR3 contains 13 residues. CDR3 protein: CASNSNRAGEQYF. Written as DNA, the CDR3 is TGTGCCAGCAACTCAAACAGGGCGGGGGAGCAGTACTTC.

V usage is TRBV7-9 and J usage is TRBJ2-1, with 10 positions matching TRBD2. CDR1 SEHNR and CDR2 FQNEAQ come from the germline V gene (reference sequence). V trimming: 5 bases; J trimming: 4 bases; junction bases outside the gene matches: 8. This CDR3 region has 16 residues. The CDR3 loop is CASSPYSGRSYNEQFF. The CDR3 DNA follows: TGTGCCAGCAGCCCTTATAGCGGGAGGTCTTACAATGAGCAGTTCTTC.

The chain links TRBV29-1 to TRBJ2-3, with 7 nucleotides matching TRBD1. The CDR3 has 12 amino acids. The junction had 2 bases not matched to a gene; V was cut back by 6 bases and J by 2 bases. Germline CDR1 is SQVTM and CDR2 is ANQGSEA. The CDR3 protein is CSVQGDTDTQYF. In DNA form, the CDR3 reads TGCAGCGTCCAGGGGGACACAGATACGCAGTATTTT.

The chain has TRBV10-3 and TRBJ2-5; 14 nucleotides align to TRBD2. Germline assignment: CDR1 ENHRY and CDR2 SYGVKD. The CDR3 sequence is 15 residues long. Trimming at V came to 6 bases and at J to 11 bases, leaving 11 bases not matched to a gene. For the CDR3, the DNA is TGTGCCATCAGGGAGGGACTAGCGGGAGTCAATGAGCAGTACTTC. Amino acids: CAIREGLAGVNEQYF.

The chain couples TRBV10-1 to TRBJ2-7, with D perhaps TRBD2 (5 bases). From germline, CDR1 is WNHNN and CDR2 SYGVQD (reference sequence). Trimming took 1 base from V and 6 from J, leaving 10 bases between them. The CDR3 is 13 amino acids. The CDR3 is CASSEYGISEQYF. As DNA, the CDR3 is TGCGCCAGCAGTGAGTACGGGATTTCCGAGCAGTACTTC.

This chain joins TRBV20-1 and TRBJ1-6; 7 positions agree with TRBD1. Germline loops: CDR1 DFQATT, CDR2 SNEGSKA (reference sequence). This CDR3 has 15 residues. The V gene end was trimmed by 0 bases and the J gene end by 6 bases; junction bases not matched to a gene: 5. The CDR3 region is CSARDTRDSNSPLHF. CDR3 in DNA: TGCAGTGCTAGAGATACCCGGGACAGTAATTCACCCCTCCACTTT.

The chain is built from TRBV30 and TRBJ1-2; possibly TRBD1 for D (5 bases). Deletions cut 0 bases from V and 5 bases from J, with 10 bases between. This CDR3 has 13 residues. The germline V gene encodes CDR1 GTSNPN and CDR2 SVGIG (reference sequence). The CDR3 reads CAWSVGTFYGYTF. In DNA, the CDR3 is TGTGCCTGGAGTGTCGGGACCTTTTATGGCTACACCTTC.

About this clonotype itself: A much larger clonotype is one base distant, so this may be a read error. It is likely a read error, because the conserved phenylalanine at the end of the CDR3 is missing. The J gene is TRBJ1-2, the V gene TRBV6-6; D ambiguous. CDR1 and CDR2 (germline): MNHNY, SVGAGI (reference sequence). Deletions cut 0 bases from V and 4 bases from J, with 15 bases between. The CDR3 spans 16 residues. CDR3 DNA: TGTGCCAGCAGTTACTCCCGGGTGGACGGATTCTATGGCTACACCTAC. Its translation is CASSYSRVDGFYGYTY.

The rearrangement links TRBV20-1 to TRBJ1-2, with a tentative D call TRBD1 (6 bases). The CDR3 spans 14 residues. Germline CDR1 reads DFQATT; CDR2 reads SNEGSKA (reference sequence). V was trimmed by 1 base and J by 4 bases, leaving 13 bases between them. The CDR3 sequence: CSARGTVEFYGYTF. The CDR3 DNA is TGCAGTGCTAGAGGGACAGTTGAGTTCTATGGCTACACCTTC.

About this clonotype itself: Since a much larger clone is just one base distant, this may be a read error. This sequence joins TRBV25-1 and TRBJ1-2; 7 nucleotides match TRBD1. CDR3 length equals 13 residues. Germline values: CDR1 MGHDK, CDR2 SYGVNS. This CDR3 is CASSYGTAYGCTF. CDR3 in DNA: TGTGCCAGCAGTTACGGGACAGCCTATGGCTGCACCTTC.

This chain uses TRBV14 with TRBJ1-2; D call uncertain. The germline CDR1 and CDR2 sequences are SGHDN and FVKESK. Trimming shortened V by 0 bases and J by 8 bases, and 16 bases separated the two germline ends. The CDR3 is made up of 15 amino acids. The CDR3 nucleotides read TGTGCCAGCAGCCAAGATAAGGGATGGGTTAAGGGCTACACCTTC. Residues: CASSQDKGWVKGYTF.

This clonotype was found a few times. V and J are TRBV9 and TRBJ2-5, with 7 bases lining up with TRBD1. The CDR3 contains 15 residues. Germline CDR1 SGDLS, CDR2 YYNGEE. V gave up 0 bases and J gave up 4 bases; unmatched junction bases: 6. CDR3 in amino acids: CASSVDRGPGETQYF. In DNA, the CDR3 is TGTGCCAGCAGCGTAGACAGGGGCCCTGGAGAGACCCAGTACTTC.

Details on this clonotype: At one end the junction does not follow the germline gene, possibly because of a read error. The chain carries TRBV5-1 and TRBJ2-1; tentatively, D is TRBD1 (5 bases). CDR1 SGHRS and CDR2 YFSETQ come from the germline V gene. The CDR3 is 13 residues long. The CDR3 nucleotides read TGCGCCAGCCGCCGGACAACCTACAATGGGCAGTTCTTC. The encoded protein is CASRRTTYNGQFF.

V gene TRBV6-6 combines with J gene TRBJ2-4; TRBD2 might be the D (5 bases). CDR1 MNHNY and CDR2 SVGAGI come from the germline V gene (reference sequence). Trimming stripped 6 bases from V and 1 base from J, with 16 bases between. CDR3 length: 16 residues. This chain's CDR3 is CASSLGLRWAKNIQYF. The DNA for the CDR3 is TGTGCCAGCAGCCTCGGACTTCGGTGGGCCAAAAACATTCAGTACTTC.

The rearrangement uses TRBV12-3 or TRBV12-4 and TRBJ2-3, with D possibly TRBD2 on 6 matching bases. The CDR3 length is 14 residues. V dropped 3 bases and J dropped 10 bases, with 17 bases sitting between them. In DNA form, the CDR3 reads TGTGCCAGCAGTTTGGCGGGACCGGGGGTTTCGCAGTATTTT. Residues: CASSLAGPGVSQYF.

The V call is TRBV12-3 or TRBV12-4, the J call TRBJ2-3; D may be TRBD1 (5 bases). This CDR3 is built from 15 residues. V shed 6 bases and J shed 2 bases, with 15 bases lying between them. Here the CDR3 reads CASRPTGVVTDTQYF. The CDR3, as DNA: TGTGCCAGCAGACCTACAGGAGTGGTCACAGATACGCAGTATTTT.

A few counts support this clonotype. The chain has TRBV3-1 and TRBJ1-1; 7 bases match TRBD1. The J segment lost 5 bases and the V segment lost 6 bases, leaving 12 bases of the junction unmatched. Germline CDR1 is LGHDT and CDR2 is YNNKEL (reference sequence). The CDR3 spans 15 residues. The CDR3 region is CASRMNGQAATEAFF. For the CDR3, the DNA is TGTGCCAGCAGAATGAACGGACAGGCGGCGACTGAAGCTTTCTTT.

The V gene is TRBV21-1, the J gene TRBJ2-4; no DNA check was done on the table's D call, TRBD1. TRBV21-1 is tagged as a pseudogene. The CDR3 has 18 residues. The CDR3 coding sequence is TGTGCCAGCAGCAAAGGGTTTTGGGACAACTTAGCCAAAAACATTCAGTACTTC. It codes for CASSKGFWDNLAKNIQYF.

In its sample, this clonotype was seen a few times. This chain connects TRBV28 to TRBJ1-5; D is perhaps TRBD1 (6 bases). The germline gives CDR1 MDHEN, CDR2 SYDVKM. The CDR3 has 15 residues. V shed 1 base and J shed 6 bases, with 13 bases lying between them. This CDR3 reads CASSLFTGGGQPQHF. The DNA for the CDR3 is TGTGCCAGCAGTTTATTTACAGGAGGGGGTCAGCCCCAGCATTTT.